The text below deals with one TCR beta chain. All the donors were Caucasian adults who lived in Nashville, Tennessee. This sample is part of a study of shared clonotypes between healthy human individuals. The test was conducted at deep level. The data were produced by immunoSEQ multiplex PCR, yet TCRdb's version contains in-frame clones alone and is incomplete. The sample lists about 1.5 million clones, 95% to 99% seen once, with approximately 0.44% in the top ten. Germline V CDR1 and CDR2: MDHEN, SYDVKM. This CDR3 has 17 residues. V lost 11 bases and J lost 1; bases outside the gene matches: 17. Sequencing input: naive CD4+ T cells sorted from blood. Subset here: CD45RA+ positively selected. The V and J genes are TRBV28 and TRBJ2-3; TRBD2 aligns across 8 bases. The clonotype originates from a man younger than 45 in good health. For the CDR3, the DNA is TGTGCCTCCAACACTGGGGGTAGCGGGATGGGCACAGATACGCAGTATTTT. Its translation is CASNTGGSGMGTDTQYF.